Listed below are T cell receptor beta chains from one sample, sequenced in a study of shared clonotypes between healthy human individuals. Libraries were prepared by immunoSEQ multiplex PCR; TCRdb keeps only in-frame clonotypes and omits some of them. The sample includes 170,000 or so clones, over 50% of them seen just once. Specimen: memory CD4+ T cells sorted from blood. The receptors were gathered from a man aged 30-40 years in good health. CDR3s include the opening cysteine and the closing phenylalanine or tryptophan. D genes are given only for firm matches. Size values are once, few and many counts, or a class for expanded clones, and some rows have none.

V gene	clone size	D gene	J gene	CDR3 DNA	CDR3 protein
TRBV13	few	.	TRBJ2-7	TGTGCCAGCAGCCGCTCCCCGACAGCAAACTTC	CASSRSPTANF
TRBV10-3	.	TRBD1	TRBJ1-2	TGTGCCATCAGTGCAGCGGTGACAGGGGGGGATGGCTACACCTTC	CAISAAVTGGDGYTF
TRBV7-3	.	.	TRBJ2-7	TGTGCCAGCAGCCTAGCGAGGGGCGAGCAGTACTTC	CASSLARGEQYF
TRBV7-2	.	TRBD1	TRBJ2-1	TGTGCCAGCAGTTCCGGGACAGGGGGAAGGGGCGGTGAGCAGTTCTTC	CASSSGTGGRGGEQFF
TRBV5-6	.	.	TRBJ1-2	TGTGCCAGCAGCTTGGCTGGGACCTATGGCTACACCTTC	CASSLAGTYGYTF
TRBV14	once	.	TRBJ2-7	TGTGCCAGCAGCCCAACCGGGAACTACGAGCAGTACTTC	CASSPTGNYEQYF
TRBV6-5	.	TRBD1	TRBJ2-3	TGTGCCAGCAGGGCAGGGGGTTCCGCAGATACGCAGTATTTT	CASRAGGSADTQYF
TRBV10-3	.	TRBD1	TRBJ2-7	TGTGCCATCAGTGACTCGGACAGGGGCTCCTACGAGCAGTACTTC	CAISDSDRGSYEQYF
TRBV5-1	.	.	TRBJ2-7	TGCGCCAGCAGCTTTGAGTCCCACTCCTACGAGCAGTACTTC	CASSFESHSYEQYF
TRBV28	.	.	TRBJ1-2	TGTGCCTGTGGGGTTGGCTACACCTTC	CACGVGYTF
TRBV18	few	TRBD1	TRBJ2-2	TGTGCCAGCTCACCACTACCTCGGGGACAGGGTTCGAACACCGGGGAGCTGTTTTTT	CASSPLPRGQGSNTGELFF
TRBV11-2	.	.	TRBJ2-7	TGTGCCAGCAGCTTAAACAGGGTCGGGTACGAGCAGTACTTC	CASSLNRVGYEQYF
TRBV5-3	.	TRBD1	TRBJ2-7	TGTGCCAGCAGCTCAGCCGGGACAGGGCACCTGGAGCAGTACTTC	CASSSAGTGHLEQYF
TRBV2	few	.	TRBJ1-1	TGTGCCAGCGGGGTAGAGTCGGGGGACGTGGAAGCTTTCTTT	CASGVESGDVEAFF
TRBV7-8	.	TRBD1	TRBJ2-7	TGTGCCAGCAGCTTCGCTACAGGGGCTGAGCAGTACTTC	CASSFATGAEQYF
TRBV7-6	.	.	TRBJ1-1	TGTGCCAGCAGCCAGGTAAAGAACACTGAAGCTTTCTTT	CASSQVKNTEAFF
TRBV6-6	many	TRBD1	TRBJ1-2	TGTGCCAGCAGTCACACTAAACAGGGGGCTTACACCTTC	CASSHTKQGAYTF
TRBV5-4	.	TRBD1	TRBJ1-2	TGTGCCAGCAGCTTGATCACAGGGGGCGCGGGCTACACCTTC	CASSLITGGAGYTF
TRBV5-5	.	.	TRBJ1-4	TGTGCCAGCAGCTTGGTTCCGGCTAATGAAAAACTGTTTTTT	CASSLVPANEKLFF
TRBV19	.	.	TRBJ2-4	TGTGCCAGCTCCACAACGAATCTAGGCGACATTCAGTACTTC	CASSTTNLGDIQYF
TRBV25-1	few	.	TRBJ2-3	TGTGCCAGCAGTGAATTGCGGGGTAGCACAGATACGCAGTATTTT	CASSELRGSTDTQYF
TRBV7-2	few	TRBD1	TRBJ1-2	TGTGCCAGCAGCCCCAGGACAGGGGCTGGTAACTATGGCTACACCTTC	CASSPRTGAGNYGYTF
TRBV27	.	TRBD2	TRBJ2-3	TGTGCCAGCAGCCCGGGACTAGCGGAACCCTGGCGATTCACAGATACGCAGTATTTT	CASSPGLAEPWRFTDTQYF
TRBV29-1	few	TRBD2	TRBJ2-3	TGCAGCGCAGAAACTAGCGGGCCCTCCACAGATACGCAGTATTTT	CSAETSGPSTDTQYF